This T cell receptor beta chain was found in a study of beta chain features in type 1 diabetes. Turning to the study itself: Age and gender were similar between patients and healthy donors, as were cell yields.

Each of the CD4+ naive, central memory, regulatory and stem cell-like memory populations was sorted via CD45RO/CCR7/CD25/CD127/CD95/CD27. Purities in excess of 95% were seen in all sorted populations. This clone was seen a few times. What it binds is unknown. Study results and limitations: Across all four CD4+ subsets, people with type 1 diabetes showed modestly shorter TCRB CDR3s.

cDNA synthesis used the whole RNA isolate, giving expressed TCRB sequences. The table came from immunoSEQ multiplex PCR; TCRdb's copy has only in-frame clones and leaves some out. This table has 250,000 to 350,000 clones, 14% appearing once. This sequence was found in a young man with type 1 diabetes. The specimen was naive CD4+ T cells from blood.

The chain's CDR3 is CASSLGTVGEQFF. CDR3 DNA sequence: TGTGCCAGCAGCCTTGGGACTGTCGGGGAGCAGTTCTTC. This chain links TRBV11-2 with TRBJ2-1; tentatively, D is TRBD2 (6 bases). Germline CDR1 SGHAT, CDR2 FQNNGV. The CDR3 loop spans 13 amino acids. Trimming shortened V by 5 bases and J by 10 bases, and 15 bases separated the two germline ends.